These 10 T cell receptor beta chains originate from one sample sequenced in a study of T cell responses to AZD1222 COVID-19 vaccine. Repertoires were generated with immunoSEQ multiplex PCR, while TCRdb's copy carries only in-frame clones and drops some. Here the sample spans approximately 75,000 clones, about nine tenths being singletons. The sample in question was peripheral blood, obtained 28 days after the second AZD1222 dose. The receptors here all came from an adult who received the AZD1222 COVID-19 vaccine.

V usage is TRBV2 and J usage is TRBJ2-3; 8 bases line up with TRBD2. Germline V gene data show CDR1 as SNHLY and CDR2 as FYNNEI. Losses at the gene ends were 7 bases for V and 0 bases for J; bases not matched to a gene: 18. CDR3 length: 19 amino acids. In DNA, the CDR3 is TGTGCCAGCACCATGGCGGCGGGAGGCGCCTTGTCCAGCACAGATACGCAGTATTTT. Amino acids: CASTMAAGGALSSTDTQYF.

The gene calls are TRBV24-1 and TRBJ2-1; TRBD1 is a possible D gene (6 bases). The germline CDR1 and CDR2 sequences are KGHDR and SFDVKD. This CDR3 comprises 15 residues. V was trimmed by 3 bases and J by 2 bases, leaving 10 bases between them. The CDR3 region is CATSDKQGPYNEQFF. The CDR3 DNA reads TGTGCCACCAGTGATAAACAGGGTCCCTACAATGAGCAGTTCTTC.

Only one count was recorded for this clone. This rearrangement joins TRBV6-1 to TRBJ2-5, with no clear D. The CDR3 length is 12 residues. V was pared by 2 bases and J by 5 bases, with 6 bases between. Germline-derived CDR1 and CDR2 are MNHNS and SASEGT. DNA of the CDR3: TGTGCCAGCAGTGAAACTCGGGAGACCCAGTACTTC. It encodes CASSETRETQYF.

The V and J genes are TRBV19 and TRBJ1-3, with 7 bases lining up with TRBD1. Germline V gene data show CDR1 as LNHDA and CDR2 as SQIVND (reference sequence). The V segment lost 4 bases and the J segment 6 bases; nucleotides outside the gene matches: 9. This CDR3 comprises 15 residues. The CDR3 DNA is TGTGCCAGTAGTACGACCGGGACAGCCCCAAACACCATATATTTT. It is translated as CASSTTGTAPNTIYF.

This clone was seen once. The chain uses TRBV6-5 and TRBJ2-7; D could derive from TRBD1 or TRBD2 (5 bases each). Trimming stripped 6 bases from V and 2 bases from J, with 14 bases between. Germline V gene sequence: CDR1 MNHEY, CDR2 SVGAGI. This CDR3 region has 14 residues. The CDR3: CASSHLGRAYEQYF. In nucleotides, the CDR3 is TGTGCCAGCAGCCACTTGGGACGGGCCTACGAGCAGTACTTC.

The chain carries TRBV14 and TRBJ1-4, with 9 bases identical to TRBD1. The trim removed 3 bases at V and 7 bases at J, leaving 18 bases unmatched. The CDR3 length is 19 residues. In germline, CDR1 is SGHDN, CDR2 FVKESK. The CDR3 DNA is TGTGCCAGCAGCCACGGGTACCGGGTCCCCGGGACAGGGAGTGAAAAACTGTTTTTT. Encoded protein: CASSHGYRVPGTGSEKLFF. The full variable domain, completed using reference TRBV14 and TRBJ1-4, is EAGVTQFPSHSVIEKGQTVTLRCDPISGHDNLYWYRRVMGKEIKFLLHFVKESKQDESGMPNNRFLAERTGGTYSTLKVQPAELEDSGVYFCASSHGYRVPGTGSEKLFFGSGTQLSVL.

CDR3 region: CASSFGTGYTGELFF. CDR3 sequence (DNA): TGTGCCAGCAGCTTCGGGACAGGGTACACCGGGGAGCTGTTTTTT. This chain connects TRBV5-4 to TRBJ2-2; 9 bases are shared with TRBD1. Looked up from germline, CDR1 is SGHNT and CDR2 is YYREEE (reference sequence). This CDR3 contains 15 residues. The V segment lost 2 bases and the J segment 3 bases; nucleotides outside the gene matches: 2.

The chain has TRBV20-1 and TRBJ2-2; 7 nucleotides line up with TRBD2. Germline CDR1 and CDR2: DFQATT and SNEGSKA (reference sequence). The CDR3 runs to 15 residues. V was clipped by 3 bases and J by 1 base; unmatched bases: 5. CDR3 nucleotides: TGCAGTGCTAGTCGGGCGGGGGAGAACACCGGGGAGCTGTTTTTT. Protein product: CSASRAGENTGELFF.

The rearrangement joins TRBV19 to TRBJ1-5; D unclear. With 5 bases removed from V and 3 bases from J, the gap between germline ends came to 14 bases. This CDR3 is 15 amino acids long. Germline values: CDR1 LNHDA, CDR2 SQIVND (reference sequence). The CDR3: CASSLRPTDNQPQHF. The CDR3 DNA reads as TGTGCCAGTAGTCTCCGACCCACAGACAATCAGCCCCAGCATTTT.

The chain joins TRBV27 to TRBJ1-2; D is perhaps TRBD1 (6 bases). From germline, CDR1 is MNHEY and CDR2 SMNVEV (reference sequence). This CDR3 has 12 amino acids. V gave up 6 bases and J gave up 2 bases, with 7 bases separating them. The CDR3 loop is CASSTGNYGYTF. The CDR3 DNA reads TGTGCCAGCAGCACAGGGAACTATGGCTACACCTTC.